Listed here are 15 T cell receptor beta chains from one sample, sequenced in a study of blood T cell repertoires in COVID-19. The data were produced by immunoSEQ multiplex PCR, yet TCRdb's version contains in-frame clones alone and is incomplete. The sample carries over 250,000 clones, around nine tenths recorded once. Sequenced: PBMCs or T cells enriched from blood (not recorded which). The receptors here all came from a woman aged 60 to 75 in a cohort exposed to, infected with or recovered from COVID-19 (not recorded which).

This clone occurred a few times. The chain carries TRBV29-1 and TRBJ2-1, with D perhaps matching TRBD2 (7 bases). Germline values: CDR1 SQVTM, CDR2 ANQGSEA. The V end lost 3 bases, the J end lost 9 bases, and 15 bases lay between the germline ends. The CDR3 covers 13 residues. In nucleotides, the CDR3 is TGCAGCGTTGATAGGGGGGGAAAGGGTGAGCAGTTCTTC. Translating gives CSVDRGGKGEQFF.

The chain couples TRBV7-6 to TRBJ2-7, with 11 bases lining up with TRBD2. J lost 3 bases, V lost 1 base, and 11 bases had no gene match. This CDR3 is built from 18 residues. Germline V gene data show CDR1 as SGHVS and CDR2 as FNYEAQ. CDR3 DNA sequence: TGTGCCAGCAGCTTAGAGCCCCTCCTAGCGGGAGGAATCTACGAGCAGTACTTC. Translation: CASSLEPLLAGGIYEQYF.

The genes are TRBV7-9 and TRBJ2-7; 7 bases agree with TRBD1. The CDR3 is 16 amino acids. Germline V gene sequence: CDR1 SEHNR, CDR2 FQNEAQ (reference sequence). After removal of 4 bases from V and 5 bases from J, the junction contained 14 bases not matched to a gene. CDR3 protein: CASSSLARDRNHEQYF. The CDR3 nucleotides are TGTGCCAGCAGCTCCCTGGCCCGGGACAGAAACCACGAGCAGTACTTC.

V gene TRBV19 combines with J gene TRBJ2-6, with a tentative D call TRBD2 (6 bases). CDR1 and CDR2 from the germline V gene are LNHDA and SQIVND (reference sequence). CDR3 length equals 17 residues. Trimming pared 6 bases from V and 0 bases from J, leaving 15 bases between. This CDR3 reads CASRARTGDSGANVLTF. The CDR3 nucleotides read TGTGCCAGTAGGGCCCGGACGGGGGACTCTGGGGCCAACGTCCTGACTTTC.

This clone was seen only once. The J gene is TRBJ1-4, the V gene TRBV15; TRBD1 agrees at 8 bases. CDR1 and CDR2 from the germline V gene are LNHNV and YYDKDF (reference sequence). After removal of 1 base from V and 4 bases from J, the junction contained 5 bases not matched to a gene. The CDR3 totals 16 residues. DNA of the CDR3: TGTGCCACCAGCAGAGGGACAGGGCCCTTTAATGAAAAACTGTTTTTT. Protein product: CATSRGTGPFNEKLFF.

The chain employs TRBV9 and TRBJ2-7, with D possibly TRBD1 on 6 matching bases. V was trimmed by 4 bases and J by 4 bases, leaving 15 bases between them. Germline loops: CDR1 SGDLS, CDR2 YYNGEE. CDR3 size: 14 residues. This CDR3 is CASSPGQLAYEQYF. The CDR3 coding sequence is TGTGCCAGCAGCCCAGGACAGTTAGCTTACGAGCAGTACTTC.

The chain recombines TRBV28 with TRBJ1-1; D might be TRBD1 (5 bases). From germline, CDR1 is MDHEN and CDR2 SYDVKM. There are 14 residues in the CDR3. With 4 bases removed from V and 8 bases from J, the gap between germline ends came to 17 bases. CDR3 region: CASSSPGMSPEAFF. The CDR3 DNA sequence: TGTGCCAGCAGTTCACCAGGGATGAGCCCAGAAGCTTTCTTT.

This sequence joins TRBV7-8 and TRBJ2-5; perhaps TRBD2 as D (6 bases). Trimming took off 5 bases at V and 5 bases at J, with 18 bases between the two ends. Germline assignment: CDR1 SGHVS and CDR2 FQNEAQ. The CDR3 covers 15 residues. Here the CDR3 DNA reads TGTGCCAGCAGCCATATTCCCGGGAGTGCTGAGACCCAGTACTTC. The encoded protein is CASSHIPGSAETQYF. The whole variable domain, remainder taken from reference TRBV7-8 and TRBJ2-5, is GAGVSQSPRYKVAKRGQDVALRCDPISGHVSLFWYQQALGQGPEFLTYFQNEAQLDKSGLPSDRFFAERPEGSVSTLKIQRTQQEDSAVYLCASSHIPGSAETQYFGPGTRLLVL.

V usage is TRBV3-1 (or the pseudogene TRBV3-2) and J usage is TRBJ1-6; D not resolved. Germline V gene sequence: CDR1 LGHDT, CDR2 YNNKEL (reference sequence). CDR3 length equals 15 residues. The V gene lost 0 bases and the J gene lost 1 base, with 4 bases spanning the gap. This CDR3 reads CASSQERSYNSPLHF. DNA of the CDR3: TGTGCCAGCAGCCAAGAGAGGTCCTATAATTCACCCCTCCACTTT.

V and J are TRBV18 and TRBJ1-1, with D hard to call. CDR1 and CDR2 (germline): KGHSH, LQKENI. CDR3 length: 14 residues. V was trimmed by 2 bases and J by 7 bases, leaving 14 bases between them. The CDR3 is CASSPGGPRVEAFF. The CDR3 DNA reads as TGTGCCAGCTCACCAGGAGGGCCAAGGGTTGAAGCTTTCTTT.

The V call is TRBV2, the J call TRBJ2-3; TRBD1 is a possible D gene (6 bases). V lost 7 bases to trimming and J lost 1 base, with 18 bases between them. The CDR3 spans 16 residues. The germline V gene encodes CDR1 SNHLY and CDR2 FYNNEI. The CDR3 sequence is CASKYRESVRTDTQYF. CDR3 nucleotide sequence: TGTGCCAGCAAATACAGGGAAAGTGTCCGCACAGATACGCAGTATTTT. The whole variable domain, remainder taken from reference TRBV2 and TRBJ2-3, is EPEVTQTPSHQVTQMGQEVILRCVPISNHLYFYWYRQILGQKVEFLVSFYNNEISEKSEIFDDQFSVERPDGSNFTLKIRSTKLEDSAMYFCASKYRESVRTDTQYFGPGTRLTVL.

This clone occurred many times. This chain joins TRBV9 and TRBJ1-2; 11 bases agree with TRBD1. CDR1 and CDR2 from the germline V gene are SGDLS and YYNGEE. V trimming: 6 bases; J trimming: 5 bases; junction bases outside the gene matches: 12. This CDR3 is 16 amino acids long. The CDR3 DNA follows: TGTGCCAGCAAGGGGTTTGGACAGGGGGCGGATTATGGCTACACCTTC. It translates to CASKGFGQGADYGYTF.

V and J are TRBV28 and TRBJ1-1, with D possibly being TRBD1 (6 bases). CDR1 and CDR2 from the germline V gene are MDHEN and SYDVKM. The CDR3 is made up of 15 amino acids. The V end was cut by 3 bases, the J end by 2 bases, with 13 bases between. The CDR3 here is CASSLRGNGNTEAFF. The DNA for the CDR3 is TGTGCCAGCAGTTTGAGGGGGAATGGAAACACTGAAGCTTTCTTT.

This sequence joins TRBV5-5 and TRBJ2-5, with a weak D call TRBD2 (7 bases). The V gene lost 3 bases and the J gene lost 5 bases, with 14 bases spanning the gap. The CDR3 runs to 14 residues. In germline, CDR1 is SGHKS, CDR2 YYEKEE (reference sequence). This chain's CDR3 is CASSYAGDMETQYF. The CDR3 DNA sequence: TGTGCCAGCAGCTATGCGGGGGACATGGAGACCCAGTACTTC.

The rearrangement joins TRBV4-1 to TRBJ2-4, with 10 bases lining up with TRBD2. The germline CDR1 and CDR2 sequences are MGHRA and YSYEKL. The ends lost 1 base at V and 0 bases at J; junction bases unmatched: 6. CDR3 length: 18 residues. CDR3 DNA: TGCGCCAGCAGCCAAGGAGCGGGAGGGCCGAGAGCCAAAAACATTCAGTACTTC. Protein: CASSQGAGGPRAKNIQYF.